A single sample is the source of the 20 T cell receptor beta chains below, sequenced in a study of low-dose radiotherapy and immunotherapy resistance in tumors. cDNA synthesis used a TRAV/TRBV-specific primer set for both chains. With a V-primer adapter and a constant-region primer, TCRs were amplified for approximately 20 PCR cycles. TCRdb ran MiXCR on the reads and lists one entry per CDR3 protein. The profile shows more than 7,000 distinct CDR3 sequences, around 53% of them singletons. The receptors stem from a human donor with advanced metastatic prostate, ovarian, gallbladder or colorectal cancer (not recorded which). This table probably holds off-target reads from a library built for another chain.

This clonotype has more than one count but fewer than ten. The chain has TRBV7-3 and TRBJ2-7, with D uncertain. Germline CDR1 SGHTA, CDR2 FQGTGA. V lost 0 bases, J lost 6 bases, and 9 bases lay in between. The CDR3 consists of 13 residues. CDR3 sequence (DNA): TGTGCCAGCAGCTTAACGTTGGCACGCGAGCAGTACTTC. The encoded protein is CASSLTLAREQYF. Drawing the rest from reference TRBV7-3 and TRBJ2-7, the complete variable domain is GAGVSQTPSNKVTEKGKYVELRCDPISGHTALYWYRQSLGQGPEFLIYFQGTGAADDSGLPNDRFFAVRPEGSVSTLKIQRTERGDSAVYLCASSLTLAREQYFGPGTRLTVT.

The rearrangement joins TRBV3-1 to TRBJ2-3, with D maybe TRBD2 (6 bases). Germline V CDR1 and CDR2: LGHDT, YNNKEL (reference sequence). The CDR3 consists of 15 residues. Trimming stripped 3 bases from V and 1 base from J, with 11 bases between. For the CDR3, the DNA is TGTGCCAGCAGCCAGCGGGGTCGAGGCACAGATACGCAGTATTTT. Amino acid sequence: CASSQRGRGTDTQYF.

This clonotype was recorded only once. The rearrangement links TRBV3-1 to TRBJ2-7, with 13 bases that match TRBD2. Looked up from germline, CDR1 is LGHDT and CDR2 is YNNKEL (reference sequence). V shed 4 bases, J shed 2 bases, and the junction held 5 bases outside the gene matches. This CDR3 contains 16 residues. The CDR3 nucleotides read TGTGCCAGCAGCCGCAAACTAGCGGGAGGGGCCTACGAGCAGTACTTC. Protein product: CASSRKLAGGAYEQYF.

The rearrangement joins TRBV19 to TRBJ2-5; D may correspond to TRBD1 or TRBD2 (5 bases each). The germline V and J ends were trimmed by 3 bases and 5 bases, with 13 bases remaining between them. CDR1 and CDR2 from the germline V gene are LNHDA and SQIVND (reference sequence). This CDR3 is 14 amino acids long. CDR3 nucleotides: TGTGCCAGTAGTATTACGTGGGACGGCGAGACCCAGTACTTC. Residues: CASSITWDGETQYF.

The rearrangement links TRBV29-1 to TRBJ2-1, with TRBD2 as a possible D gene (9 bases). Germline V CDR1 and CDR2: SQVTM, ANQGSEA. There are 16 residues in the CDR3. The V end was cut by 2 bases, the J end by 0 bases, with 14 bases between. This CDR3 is CSVESSGTGSYNEQFF. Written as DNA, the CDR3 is TGCAGCGTTGAATCTAGCGGGACAGGCTCCTACAATGAGCAGTTCTTC.

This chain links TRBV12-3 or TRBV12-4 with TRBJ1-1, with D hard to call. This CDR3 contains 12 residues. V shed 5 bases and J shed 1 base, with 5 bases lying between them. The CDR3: CASSLQNTEAFF. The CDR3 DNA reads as TGTGCCAGCAGTCTACAGAACACTGAAGCTTTCTTT.

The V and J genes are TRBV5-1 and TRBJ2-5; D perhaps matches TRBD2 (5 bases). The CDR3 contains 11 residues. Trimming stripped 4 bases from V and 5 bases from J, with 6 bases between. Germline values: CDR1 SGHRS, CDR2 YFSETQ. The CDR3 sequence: CASSQRETQYF. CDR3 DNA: TGCGCCAGCAGCCAGCGGGAGACCCAGTACTTC.

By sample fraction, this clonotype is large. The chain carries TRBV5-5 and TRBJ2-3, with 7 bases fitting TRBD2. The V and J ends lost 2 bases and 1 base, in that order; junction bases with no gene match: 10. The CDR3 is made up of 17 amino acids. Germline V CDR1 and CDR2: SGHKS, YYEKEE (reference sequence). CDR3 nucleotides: TGTGCCAGCAGCTTCCCTTTGGGAGGGGTCGGCACAGATACGCAGTATTTT. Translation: CASSFPLGGVGTDTQYF. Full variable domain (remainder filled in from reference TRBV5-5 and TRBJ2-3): DAGVTQSPTHLIKTRGQQVTLRCSPISGHKSVSWYQQVLGQGPQFIFQYYEKEERGRGNFPDRFSARQFPNYSSELNVNALLLGDSALYLCASSFPLGGVGTDTQYFGPGTRLTVL.

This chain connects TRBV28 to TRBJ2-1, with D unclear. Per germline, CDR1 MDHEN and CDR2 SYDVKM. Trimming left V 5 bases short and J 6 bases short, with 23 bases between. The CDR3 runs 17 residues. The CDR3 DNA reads TGTGCCAGCAGTCCCTCGGCCTTCGGTCGGCCGGGCAATGAGCAGTTCTTC. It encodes CASSPSAFGRPGNEQFF.

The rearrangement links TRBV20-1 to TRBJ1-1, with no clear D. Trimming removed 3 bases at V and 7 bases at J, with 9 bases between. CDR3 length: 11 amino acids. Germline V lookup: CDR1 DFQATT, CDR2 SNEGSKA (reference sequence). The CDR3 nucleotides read TGCAGTGCTAGTATGGGATTTGAAGCTTTCTTT. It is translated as CSASMGFEAFF.

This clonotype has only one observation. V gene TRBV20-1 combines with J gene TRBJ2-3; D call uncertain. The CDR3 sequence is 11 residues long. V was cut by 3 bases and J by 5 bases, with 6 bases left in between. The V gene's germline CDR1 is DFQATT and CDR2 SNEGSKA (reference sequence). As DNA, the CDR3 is TGCAGTGCTAGGCCTAAAGATACGCAGTATTTT. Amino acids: CSARPKDTQYF.

This CDR3 is CASSPTSGQGYTGELFF. As DNA, the CDR3 is TGTGCCAGCAGCCCTACGTCGGGACAGGGGTACACCGGGGAGCTGTTTTTT. The chain combines TRBV12-3 or TRBV12-4 with TRBJ2-2, with 10 bases aligning to TRBD1. The V segment lost 6 bases and the J segment 3 bases; nucleotides outside the gene matches: 10. The CDR3 has 17 amino acids.

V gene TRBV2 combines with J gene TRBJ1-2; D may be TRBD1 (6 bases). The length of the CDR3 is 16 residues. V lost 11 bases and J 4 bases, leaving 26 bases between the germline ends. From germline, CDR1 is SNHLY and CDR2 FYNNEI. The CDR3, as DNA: TGTGCCGGATCCCTTGTCGGGGGCCTCGGGGGCTATGGCTACACCTTC. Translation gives CAGSLVGGLGGYGYTF.

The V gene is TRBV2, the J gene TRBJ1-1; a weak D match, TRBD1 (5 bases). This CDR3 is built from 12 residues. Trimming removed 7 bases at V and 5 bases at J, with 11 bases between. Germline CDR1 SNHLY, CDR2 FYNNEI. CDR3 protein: CASNFGGTEAFF. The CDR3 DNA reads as TGTGCCAGCAATTTTGGGGGAACTGAAGCTTTCTTT.

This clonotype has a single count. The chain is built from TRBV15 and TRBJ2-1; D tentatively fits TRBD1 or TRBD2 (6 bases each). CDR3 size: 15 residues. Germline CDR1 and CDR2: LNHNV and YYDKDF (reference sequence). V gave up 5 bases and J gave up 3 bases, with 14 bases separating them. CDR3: CATSDAKGGYNEQFF. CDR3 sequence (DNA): TGTGCCACCAGCGACGCAAAGGGGGGCTACAATGAGCAGTTCTTC.

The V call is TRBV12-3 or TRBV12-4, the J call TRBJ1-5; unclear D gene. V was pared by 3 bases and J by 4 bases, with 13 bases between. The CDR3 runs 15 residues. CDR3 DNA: TGTGCCAGCAGTTTCGGGCAGAGAGGAAATCAGCCCCAGCATTTT. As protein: CASSFGQRGNQPQHF.

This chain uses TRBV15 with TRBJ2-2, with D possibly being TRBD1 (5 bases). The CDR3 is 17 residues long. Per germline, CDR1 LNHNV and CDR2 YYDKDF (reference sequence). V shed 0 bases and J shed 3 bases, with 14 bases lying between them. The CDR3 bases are TGTGCCACCAGCAGAGATACGTGGGGCGTAGACACCGGGGAGCTGTTTTTT. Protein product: CATSRDTWGVDTGELFF. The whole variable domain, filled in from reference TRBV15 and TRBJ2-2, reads DAMVIQNPRYQVTQFGKPVTLSCSQTLNHNVMYWYQQKSSQAPKLLFHYYDKDFNNEADTPDNFQSRRPNTSFCFLDIRSPGLGDTAMYLCATSRDTWGVDTGELFFGEGSRLTVL.

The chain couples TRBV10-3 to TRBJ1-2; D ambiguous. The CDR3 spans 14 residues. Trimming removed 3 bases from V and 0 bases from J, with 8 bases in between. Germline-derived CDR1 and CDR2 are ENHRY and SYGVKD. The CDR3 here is CAISEGRTNYGYTF. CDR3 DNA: TGTGCCATCAGTGAAGGGAGGACTAACTATGGCTACACCTTC.

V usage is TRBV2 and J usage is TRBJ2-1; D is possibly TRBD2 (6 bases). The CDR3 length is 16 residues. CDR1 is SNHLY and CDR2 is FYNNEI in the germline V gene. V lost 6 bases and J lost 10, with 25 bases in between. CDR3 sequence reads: CASSARVAAGSREQFF. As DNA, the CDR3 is TGTGCCAGCAGCGCCCGAGTAGCGGCCGGGTCCAGGGAGCAGTTCTTC.

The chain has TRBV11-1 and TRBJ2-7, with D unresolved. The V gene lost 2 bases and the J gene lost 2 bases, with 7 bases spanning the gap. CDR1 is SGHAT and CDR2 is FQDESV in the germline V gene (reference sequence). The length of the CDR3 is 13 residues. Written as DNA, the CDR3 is TGTGCCAGCAGCTTATTACAGACCTACGAGCAGTACTTC. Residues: CASSLLQTYEQYF. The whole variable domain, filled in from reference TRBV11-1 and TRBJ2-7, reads EAEVAQSPRYKITEKSQAVAFWCDPISGHATLYWYRQILGQGPELLVQFQDESVVDDSQLPKDRFSAERLKGVDSTLKIQPAELGDSAMYLCASSLLQTYEQYFGPGTRLTVT.